This is a list of T cell receptor beta chains from one sample in a study of graft-versus-host responses after intestinal transplantation. These receptors' targets are unknown. The protocol was immunoSEQ multiplex PCR, while the TCRdb copy is restricted to in-frame clones and leaves out a portion. The sample shows around 90,000 clones, 80% to 95% of them seen only once. The material sequenced was unstimulated CD4+ T cells sorted from spleen or lymph node cells, taken before intestinal transplant. Receptors originate from a human donor who received an intestinal transplant. The CDR3 runs from the conserved cysteine through the conserved F or W. A D gene is named only where the DNA matches it firmly. The listing skips clone size in some rows; elsewhere it reads once, few, many or a size class.

V gene	clone size	D gene	J gene	CDR3 protein	CDR3 DNA
TRBV5-6	-	TRBD1	TRBJ2-2	CASSLTGVGANTGELFF	TGTGCCAGCAGCTTGACAGGGGTTGGCGCGAACACCGGGGAGCTGTTTTTT
TRBV2	once	-	TRBJ2-5	CASSDWASWTQYF	TGTGCCAGCAGTGATTGGGCTAGTTGGACCCAGTACTTC
TRBV6-1	-	TRBD1	TRBJ2-5	CASTLDRVETQYF	TGTGCCAGCACCCTGGACAGGGTAGAGACCCAGTACTTC
TRBV5-1	-	-	TRBJ1-4	CASSLVAQATNEKLFF	TGCGCCAGCAGCTTGGTCGCCCAGGCAACTAATGAAAAACTGTTTTTT
TRBV28	-	-	TRBJ1-5	CASSLYSNQPQHF	TGTGCCAGCAGTTTATATAGCAATCAGCCCCAGCATTTT
TRBV19	-	-	TRBJ2-1	CASSTRVVSREQFF	TGTGCCAGTAGTACACGCGTGGTTTCGAGGGAGCAGTTCTTC
TRBV7-9	-	TRBD2	TRBJ2-7	CASSLVRSGSYEQYF	TGTGCCAGCAGCTTAGTACGTAGCGGGAGCTACGAGCAGTACTTC
TRBV6-1	-	-	TRBJ1-3	CASSHRALSGNTIYF	TGTGCCAGCAGTCACAGGGCACTCTCTGGAAACACCATATATTTT
TRBV5-1	-	-	TRBJ1-5	CASSLGEGGRNQPQHF	TGCGCCAGCAGCTTGGGCGAGGGAGGACGCAATCAGCCCCAGCATTTT
TRBV18	-	TRBD2	TRBJ2-1	CASSQQASGISYNEQFF	TGTGCCAGCTCACAGCAGGCTAGCGGGATATCTTACAATGAGCAGTTCTTC
TRBV2	once	-	TRBJ2-3	CASKILAQEDTQYF	TGTGCCAGCAAAATTTTGGCTCAAGAAGATACGCAGTATTTT
TRBV25-1	-	-	TRBJ2-7	CASSVPGLSSYEQYF	TGTGCCAGCAGTGTTCCGGGATTAAGCTCCTACGAGCAGTACTTC
TRBV21-1	-	-	TRBJ1-4	CASSGQQGTNEKLFF	TGTGCCAGCAGCGGCCAACAGGGAACTAATGAAAAACTGTTTTTT
TRBV29-1	-	TRBD1	TRBJ1-6	CSVGQGLNSPLHF	TGCAGCGTTGGACAGGGGCTGAATTCACCCCTCCACTTT
TRBV7-3	-	TRBD1	TRBJ2-2	CASSSPPGQAYTGELFF	TGTGCCAGCAGCTCCCCACCGGGACAGGCATATACCGGGGAGCTGTTTTTT
TRBV9	-	-	TRBJ2-7	CASSVLPESYEQYF	TGTGCCAGCAGCGTATTGCCTGAATCCTACGAGCAGTACTTC
TRBV11-2	once	TRBD2	TRBJ2-1	CASSLALAGGYNEQFF	TGTGCCAGCAGCTTAGCTCTAGCGGGGGGATACAATGAGCAGTTCTTC
TRBV12-5	-	-	TRBJ1-1	CASGQVGYPEAFF	TGTGCTAGTGGTCAGGTGGGGTACCCTGAAGCTTTCTTT
TRBV18	-	TRBD1	TRBJ1-5	CASSPGQGVDQPQHF	TGTGCCAGCTCACCGGGACAGGGGGTAGATCAGCCCCAGCATTTT
TRBV19	-	TRBD1	TRBJ2-2	CASSIRGQDAGELFF	TGTGCCAGTAGTATCCGCGGACAGGACGCCGGGGAGCTGTTTTTT
TRBV5-1	-	-	TRBJ1-2	CASSLGTDFYGYTF	TGCGCCAGCAGCTTGGGGACTGACTTCTATGGCTACACCTTC
TRBV5-6	-	TRBD1	TRBJ1-6	CASSGGTGGNSPLHF	TGTGCCAGCAGCGGGGGGACAGGGGGAAATTCACCCCTCCACTTT
TRBV15	-	TRBD2	TRBJ2-3	CATSRDSGQREVSTDTQYF	TGTGCCACCAGCAGAGATTCAGGCCAGCGGGAGGTTAGCACAGATACGCAGTATTTT
TRBV27	-	-	TRBJ1-1	CASSFRRVGNTEAFF	TGTGCCAGCAGTTTCAGGCGGGTGGGGAACACTGAAGCTTTCTTT
TRBV10-2	-	-	TRBJ1-1	CASSGGSGTVNTEAFF	TGCGCCAGCAGTGGGGGTTCCGGGACGGTGAACACTGAAGCTTTCTTT
TRBV4-1	once	-	TRBJ1-1	CASSQDLGLTEAFF	TGCGCCAGCAGCCAAGATTTAGGGTTAACTGAAGCTTTCTTT
TRBV11-3	-	-	TRBJ2-3	CASSLGGGEGTDTQYF	TGTGCCAGCAGCTTAGGTGGAGGGGAGGGCACAGATACGCAGTATTTT
TRBV6-6	-	-	TRBJ1-1	CASSPHYGDTEAFF	TGTGCCAGCAGTCCGCATTATGGGGATACTGAAGCTTTCTTT
TRBV11-2	-	TRBD1	TRBJ2-7	CASSLGGQGLHF	TGTGCCAGCAGCTTAGGAGGACAGGGGCTGCACTTC
TRBV10-2	-	TRBD2	TRBJ2-1	CASGETSGTSYEQFF	TGCGCCAGCGGGGAGACTAGCGGGACCTCCTACGAGCAGTTCTTC
TRBV15	-	TRBD2	TRBJ2-7	CATSRDTSAAYEQYF	TGTGCCACCAGCAGAGATACTAGCGCGGCCTACGAGCAGTACTTC
TRBV5-6	-	-	TRBJ2-2	CASSPQRWERTGELFF	TGTGCCAGCAGCCCCCAGAGGTGGGAGCGGACCGGGGAGCTGTTTTTT
TRBV25-1	-	TRBD1	TRBJ2-6	CASSPARDRVGANVLTF	TGTGCCAGCAGCCCTGCCCGGGACAGGGTTGGGGCCAACGTCCTGACTTTC
TRBV19	-	TRBD1	TRBJ1-2	CASVNPGQGSSNYGYTF	TGTGCCAGTGTAAACCCGGGACAGGGGAGTTCTAACTATGGCTACACCTTC
TRBV7-8	-	-	TRBJ2-7	CASSKPHNTHSYEQYF	TGTGCCAGCAGCAAACCTCACAACACACACTCCTACGAGCAGTACTTC
TRBV5-5	-	TRBD1	TRBJ1-5	CASSSTGGASNQPQHF	TGTGCCAGCAGCAGTACAGGGGGCGCGAGCAATCAGCCCCAGCATTTT
TRBV2	-	-	TRBJ1-1	CASSSDRGTEAFF	TGTGCCAGCAGCTCCGATAGGGGCACTGAAGCTTTCTTT
TRBV19	-	-	TRBJ1-5	CASSPRYSNQPQHF	TGTGCCAGTAGCCCAAGATATAGCAATCAGCCCCAGCATTTT
TRBV6-1	-	-	TRBJ2-5	CASSEATVGTQYF	TGTGCCAGCAGTGAAGCGACGGTTGGGACCCAGTACTTC
TRBV18	-	-	TRBJ1-1	CASSPQTGSNTEAFF	TGTGCCAGCTCACCACAAACAGGGAGCAACACTGAAGCTTTCTTT
TRBV19	-	TRBD1	TRBJ1-5	CASIDQGAGGNQPQHF	TGTGCCAGTATCGATCAGGGGGCGGGTGGCAATCAGCCCCAGCATTTT
TRBV2	-	TRBD1	TRBJ1-3	CASKVGQFRNTTYF	TGTGCCAGCAAGGTGGGACAGTTTCGTAACACCACATATTTT
TRBV2	-	TRBD2	TRBJ2-5	CASRLGLAGDPGETQYF	TGTGCCAGCAGGCTGGGACTAGCGGGAGACCCCGGAGAGACCCAGTACTTC
TRBV7-8	-	TRBD1	TRBJ1-1	CASNRGEVEAFF	TGTGCCAGCAACAGGGGTGAGGTTGAAGCTTTCTTT
TRBV5-5	-	-	TRBJ1-6	CASSLGGFANSPLHF	TGTGCCAGCAGCTTGGGTGGGTTTGCTAATTCACCCCTCCACTTT
TRBV6-5	-	-	TRBJ2-2	CASSLRQGGLFF	TGTGCCAGCAGTTTAAGACAGGGAGGGCTGTTTTTT
TRBV5-1	-	TRBD2	TRBJ2-7	CASSQLAGDYEQYF	TGCGCCAGCAGCCAACTAGCGGGAGACTACGAGCAGTACTTC
TRBV6-5	-	TRBD1	TRBJ1-1	CASSYVGDRGGEAFF	TGTGCCAGCAGTTACGTCGGGGACAGGGGAGGTGAAGCTTTCTTT